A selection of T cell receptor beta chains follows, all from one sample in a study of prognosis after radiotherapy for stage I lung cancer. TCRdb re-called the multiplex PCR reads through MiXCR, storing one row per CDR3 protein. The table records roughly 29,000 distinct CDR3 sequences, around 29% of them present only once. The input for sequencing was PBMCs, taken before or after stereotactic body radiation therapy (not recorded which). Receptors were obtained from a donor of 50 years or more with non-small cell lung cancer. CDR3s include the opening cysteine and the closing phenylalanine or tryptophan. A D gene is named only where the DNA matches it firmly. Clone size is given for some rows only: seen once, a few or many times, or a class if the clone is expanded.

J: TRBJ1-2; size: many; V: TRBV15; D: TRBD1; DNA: TGTGCCACCAGCGGGACAATGGGACAGGGATCCATTAACTATGGCTACACCTTC; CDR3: CATSGTMGQGSINYGYTF
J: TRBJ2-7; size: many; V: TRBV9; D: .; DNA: TGTGCCAGCAGCGTAGGAGGGCGGAACTACGAGCAGTACTTC; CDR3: CASSVGGRNYEQYF
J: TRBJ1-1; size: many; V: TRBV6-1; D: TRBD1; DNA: TGTGCCAGCAGAGCCCCGGGACAGGGAATGAACACTGAAGCTTTCTTT; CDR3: CASRAPGQGMNTEAFF
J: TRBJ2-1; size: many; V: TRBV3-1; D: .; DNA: TGTGCCAGCAGCCATTACAGGGAACGCTCCTACAATGAGCAGTTCTTC; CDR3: CASSHYRERSYNEQFF
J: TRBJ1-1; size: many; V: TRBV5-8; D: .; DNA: TGTGCCAGCAGAGAAGGGGTGAACACTGAAGCTTTCTTT; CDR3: CASREGVNTEAFF
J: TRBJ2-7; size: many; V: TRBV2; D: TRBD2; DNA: TGTGCCAGCAGTGATAGACTAGCGGTCTCCTACGAGCAGTACTTC; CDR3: CASSDRLAVSYEQYF
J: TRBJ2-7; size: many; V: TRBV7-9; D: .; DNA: TGTGCCAGCAGCCCACGGGGGAGTATTTCCCTCAGGAGCTCCTACGAGCAGTACTTC; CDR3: CASSPRGSISLRSSYEQYF
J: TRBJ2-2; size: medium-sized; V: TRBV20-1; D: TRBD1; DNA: TGCAGTGCTAGAGACCTGCGCTGGACAGGGGAACAGGGAGGGGAGCTGTTTTTT; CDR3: CSARDLRWTGEQGGELFF
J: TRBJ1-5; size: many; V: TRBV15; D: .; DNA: TGTGCCACCAGCAGAGATGGCGGGGGTCAGCCCCAGCATTTT; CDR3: CATSRDGGGQPQHF
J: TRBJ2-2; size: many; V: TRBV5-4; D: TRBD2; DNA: TGTGCCAGCAGCCCCGGACTAGCGGGGGCCACCGGGGAGCTGTTTTTT; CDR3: CASSPGLAGATGELFF
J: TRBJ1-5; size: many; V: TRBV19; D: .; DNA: TGTGCCAGTAGTATAGGCACGACGGCTGATCAGCCCCAGCATTTT; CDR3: CASSIGTTADQPQHF
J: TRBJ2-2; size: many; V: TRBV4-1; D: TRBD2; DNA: TGCGCCAGCAGCCAACAGACAGGCACGGGACTAGCGGGAGCAGTCGGGGAGCTGTTTTTT; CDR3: CASSQQTGTGLAGAVGELFF
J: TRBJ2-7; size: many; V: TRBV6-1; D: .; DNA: TGTGCCAGCAGTGGACCGATGGGCCACGAGCAGTACTTC; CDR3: CASSGPMGHEQYF
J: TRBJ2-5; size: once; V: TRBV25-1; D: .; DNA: TGTGCCAGCAATGACTACAGCGGAGATACCCAGTACTTC; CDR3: CASNDYSGDTQYF
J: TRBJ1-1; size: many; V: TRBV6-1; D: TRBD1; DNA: TGTGCCAGCAGTCTCGTAGGGGGCGGGGGGCTGAACACTGAAGCTTTCTTT; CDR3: CASSLVGGGGLNTEAFF
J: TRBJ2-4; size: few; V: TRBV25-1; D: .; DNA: TGTGCCAGCAGTGAAGGCGGGGCGAGCATTCAGTACTTC; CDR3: CASSEGGASIQYF
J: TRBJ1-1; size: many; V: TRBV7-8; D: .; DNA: TGTGCCAGCAGCTTAAGTCGGGAAACTGAAGCTTTCTTT; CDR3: CASSLSRETEAFF
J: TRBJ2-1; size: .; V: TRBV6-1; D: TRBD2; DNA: TGTGCCAGCAGTGAAGTACTTGAGTCTAGCGGGAGCAATGAGCAGTTCTTC; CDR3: CASSEVLESSGSNEQFF
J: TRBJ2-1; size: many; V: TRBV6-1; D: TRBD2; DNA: TGTGCCAGCACGGTTAGCGGGGGGAACAATGAGCAGTTCTTC; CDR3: CASTVSGGNNEQFF
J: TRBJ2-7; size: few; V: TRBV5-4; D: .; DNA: TGTGCCAGCAGCTTGGATGGCTACGAGCAGTACTTC; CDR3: CASSLDGYEQYF
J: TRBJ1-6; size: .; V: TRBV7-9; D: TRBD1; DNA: TGCGCCAGCAGCAAAACTACAGGGGGCTATAATTCACCCCTCCACTTT; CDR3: CASSKTTGGYNSPLHF
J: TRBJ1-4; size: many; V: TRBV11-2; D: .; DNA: TGTGCCAGCAGACCCAGGTCAACTAATGAAAAACTGTTTTTT; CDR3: CASRPRSTNEKLFF
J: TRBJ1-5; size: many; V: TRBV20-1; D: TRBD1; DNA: TGCAGTGCTAGACTTGGGACAGGGCCAAATCAGCCCCAGCATTTT; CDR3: CSARLGTGPNQPQHF
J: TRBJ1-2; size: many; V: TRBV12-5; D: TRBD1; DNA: TGTGCTAGTGGTCCAGGGGGGGGAAGAGATGGCTACACCTTC; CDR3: CASGPGGGRDGYTF
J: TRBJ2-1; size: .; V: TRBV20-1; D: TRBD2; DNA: TGCAGTGCGCGGGGACTAGCCGGACCCAGTTCCTACAATGAGCAGTTCTTC; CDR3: CSARGLAGPSSYNEQFF
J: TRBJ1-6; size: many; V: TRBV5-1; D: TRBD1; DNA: TGCGCCAGCAGCTCCCAGGGGGCCTATAATTCACCCCTCCACTTT; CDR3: CASSSQGAYNSPLHF
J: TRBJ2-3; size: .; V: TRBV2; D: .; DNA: TGTGCCAGCAGTGAGTCTCAACGGACGCAGTATTTT; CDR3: CASSESQRTQYF
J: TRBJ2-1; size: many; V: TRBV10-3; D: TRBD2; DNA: TGTGCCATCAGCCCAAGGACTAGCTACTACAATGAGCAGTTCTTC; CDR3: CAISPRTSYYNEQFF
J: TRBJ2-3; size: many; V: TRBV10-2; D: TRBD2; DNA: TGCGCCACTAGACCGGGACTAGACCTCACAGATACGCAGTATTTT; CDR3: CATRPGLDLTDTQYF
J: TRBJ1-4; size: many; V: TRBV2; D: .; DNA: TGTGCCAGCAGTGAAACCCCGGGGGGCGGAGAAAAACTGTTTTTT; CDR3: CASSETPGGGEKLFF
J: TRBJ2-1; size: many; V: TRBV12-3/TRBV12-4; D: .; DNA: TGTGCCGGCAGTTTAGCCGATGGAGACAATGAGCAGTTCTTC; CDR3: CAGSLADGDNEQFF
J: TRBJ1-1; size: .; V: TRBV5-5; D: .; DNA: TGTGCCAGCAGCTTGCCAGGGGTGAGCACTGAAGCTTTCTTT; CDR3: CASSLPGVSTEAFF
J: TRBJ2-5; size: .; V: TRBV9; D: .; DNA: TGTGCCAGCAGCCCCCTTCCAGAGGAAACATGGGAGACCCAGTACTTC; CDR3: CASSPLPEETWETQYF
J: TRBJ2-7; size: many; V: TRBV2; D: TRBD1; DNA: TGTGCCAGCAGTGTCGGGACAGGGGACTACGAGCAGTACTTC; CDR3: CASSVGTGDYEQYF
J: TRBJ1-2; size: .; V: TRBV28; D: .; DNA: TGTGCCAGCAGTTTCCCAGGGGAAGGCAAGGGCTACACCTTC; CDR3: CASSFPGEGKGYTF
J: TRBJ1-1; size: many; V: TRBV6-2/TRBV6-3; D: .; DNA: TGTGCCAGCAGTTACCCTGTACGGACAGACTTGAACACTGAAGCTTTCTTT; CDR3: CASSYPVRTDLNTEAFF
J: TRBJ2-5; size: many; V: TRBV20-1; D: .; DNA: TGCAGTGCTAGAGAGGGTGGTAGAGGAGAGACCCAGTACTTC; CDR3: CSAREGGRGETQYF
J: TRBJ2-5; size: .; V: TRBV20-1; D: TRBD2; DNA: TGCAGTGCTAGAGATAGAACGGGAGGGCCCGAGACCCAGTACTTC; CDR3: CSARDRTGGPETQYF
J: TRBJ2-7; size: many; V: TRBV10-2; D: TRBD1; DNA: TGCGCCAGCGGGACAGGGGGCTACGAGCAGTACTTC; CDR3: CASGTGGYEQYF
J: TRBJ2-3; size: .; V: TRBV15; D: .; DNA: TGTGCCACCAGAGATCAGGCAGATACGCAGTATTTT; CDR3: CATRDQADTQYF
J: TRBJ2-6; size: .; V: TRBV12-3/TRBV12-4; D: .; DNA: TGTGCCAGCAGTTTAGTAGGGTCTGGGGCCGACGTCCTGACTTTC; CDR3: CASSLVGSGADVLTF
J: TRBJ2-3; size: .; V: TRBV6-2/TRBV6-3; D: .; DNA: TGTGCCAGCAGTCAAAGCTCGGGGGCCGGGAGTGGGACAGATACGCAGTATTTT; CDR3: CASSQSSGAGSGTDTQYF
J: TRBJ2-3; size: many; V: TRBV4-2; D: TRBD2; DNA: TGTGCCAGCAGCCAAACTCGGACTAGCGGATCTCAGTGGGGGGCGCAGTATTTT; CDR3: CASSQTRTSGSQWGAQYF
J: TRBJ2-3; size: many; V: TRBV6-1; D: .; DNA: TGTGCCAGCAAGCAGCAGGTATTCACAGATACGCAGTATTTT; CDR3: CASKQQVFTDTQYF
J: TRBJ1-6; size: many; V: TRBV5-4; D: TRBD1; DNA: TGTGCCAGCAGCCGACAGGGGTGGGATTCACCCCTCCACTTT; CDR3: CASSRQGWDSPLHF
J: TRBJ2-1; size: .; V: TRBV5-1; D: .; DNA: TGCGCCAGCAGCTTGGAACTGCACAATGAGCAGTTCTTC; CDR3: CASSLELHNEQFF
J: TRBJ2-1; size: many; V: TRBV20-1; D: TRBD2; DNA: TGCAGTGCTAGAGACCCTAGCGGGAGTAGGGATGAGCAGTTCTTC; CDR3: CSARDPSGSRDEQFF
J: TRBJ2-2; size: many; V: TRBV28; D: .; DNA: TGTGCCAGCAGTTTAGACGGGGAGCTGTTTTTT; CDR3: CASSLDGELFF